This is a list of T cell receptor beta chains from one sample in a study of shared clonotypes between healthy human individuals. The method was immunoSEQ multiplex PCR; TCRdb's version includes in-frame clones alone and lacks a portion of them. The profile covers about 590,000 clones, with about 95% appearing a single time and 0.11% taken by the ten largest. Input material: naive CD8+ T cells sorted from blood. The receptors stem from a woman aged 25-40 years in good health. Each CDR3 is given without its conserved first and last residue. Each record gives: V gene, J gene, CDR3 protein.

v_call: TRBV28; j_call: TRBJ2-1; cdr3_aa: ASSLFPSYNEQF
v_call: TRBV6-5; j_call: TRBJ1-1; cdr3_aa: ASSYSGSRTEAF
v_call: TRBV4-1; j_call: TRBJ1-4; cdr3_aa: ASSQVGEKLF
v_call: TRBV7-8; j_call: TRBJ2-7; cdr3_aa: ATQRVVSYEQY
v_call: TRBV19; j_call: TRBJ1-5; cdr3_aa: ASSGRTSNQPQH
v_call: TRBV13; j_call: TRBJ2-3; cdr3_aa: ASSAREGFVDTQY
v_call: TRBV4-1; j_call: TRBJ2-7; cdr3_aa: ASSLQRGTSGLYEQY
v_call: TRBV7-6; j_call: TRBJ2-3; cdr3_aa: ASSLAVGGSGRAQY
v_call: TRBV19; j_call: TRBJ2-6; cdr3_aa: ASSIDLEAGANVLT
v_call: TRBV28; j_call: TRBJ2-2; cdr3_aa: ASSFTGVGTGELF
v_call: TRBV29-1; j_call: TRBJ1-2; cdr3_aa: SVEEVWDILYGYT
v_call: TRBV6-1; j_call: TRBJ2-7; cdr3_aa: ASETPGSGLEQY
v_call: TRBV7-9; j_call: TRBJ1-1; cdr3_aa: ASTDPGQGQRAF
v_call: TRBV6-5; j_call: TRBJ1-1; cdr3_aa: ASSYSIGLMNTEAF
v_call: TRBV9; j_call: TRBJ1-3; cdr3_aa: ASSVGSGLSGNTIY
v_call: TRBV27; j_call: TRBJ2-3; cdr3_aa: ASSPPRPAASTDTQY
v_call: TRBV6-5; j_call: TRBJ1-1; cdr3_aa: ASRDRGTEAF
v_call: TRBV19; j_call: TRBJ2-3; cdr3_aa: ASSIRTARSDTQY
v_call: TRBV7-6; j_call: TRBJ1-1; cdr3_aa: ASSPEAGREENTEAF
v_call: TRBV10-2; j_call: TRBJ1-5; cdr3_aa: ASSGVGGNQPQH
v_call: TRBV5-6; j_call: TRBJ2-1; cdr3_aa: ASSLVGALSSYNEQF
v_call: TRBV4-2; j_call: TRBJ2-2; cdr3_aa: ASSQGVALNTGELF
v_call: TRBV7-7; j_call: TRBJ2-1; cdr3_aa: ASSLGPTSFNEQF
v_call: TRBV7-9; j_call: TRBJ2-2; cdr3_aa: ASSLGLADPFTGELF
v_call: TRBV11-1; j_call: TRBJ2-4; cdr3_aa: ASSYSENIQY
v_call: TRBV2; j_call: TRBJ2-1; cdr3_aa: ASSAAALYNEQF
v_call: TRBV10-3; j_call: TRBJ2-7; cdr3_aa: AISEPGPTNNEQY
v_call: TRBV28; j_call: TRBJ1-6; cdr3_aa: ASSPASYFNSPLH
v_call: TRBV10-1; j_call: TRBJ2-3; cdr3_aa: ARPLPEGLHTDTQY
v_call: TRBV7-8; j_call: TRBJ2-5; cdr3_aa: ASSPLGDSGSRETQY
v_call: TRBV19; j_call: NA; cdr3_aa: ASSPTGEGYEQY
v_call: TRBV19; j_call: TRBJ2-1; cdr3_aa: ASSIWGGRFNEQF
v_call: TRBV6-5; j_call: TRBJ2-7; cdr3_aa: ASSYSQGLAVYEQY
v_call: TRBV30; j_call: TRBJ2-7; cdr3_aa: AWSIPFREGRYEQY
v_call: TRBV4-1; j_call: TRBJ2-7; cdr3_aa: ASSQGTGSSYEQY
v_call: TRBV7-8; j_call: TRBJ2-7; cdr3_aa: ASSLPGQGGEQY
v_call: TRBV28; j_call: TRBJ2-3; cdr3_aa: ASRDPRDTQY
v_call: TRBV7-2; j_call: TRBJ2-7; cdr3_aa: ASSLEAAGGYYEQY
v_call: TRBV11-3; j_call: TRBJ2-1; cdr3_aa: ASSLNSVLYNEQF
v_call: TRBV6-5; j_call: TRBJ1-1; cdr3_aa: ASSTGTGSSAF
v_call: TRBV5-1; j_call: TRBJ2-5; cdr3_aa: ASRPSGSWETQY
v_call: TRBV10-3; j_call: TRBJ2-7; cdr3_aa: AISGAGDSYEQY